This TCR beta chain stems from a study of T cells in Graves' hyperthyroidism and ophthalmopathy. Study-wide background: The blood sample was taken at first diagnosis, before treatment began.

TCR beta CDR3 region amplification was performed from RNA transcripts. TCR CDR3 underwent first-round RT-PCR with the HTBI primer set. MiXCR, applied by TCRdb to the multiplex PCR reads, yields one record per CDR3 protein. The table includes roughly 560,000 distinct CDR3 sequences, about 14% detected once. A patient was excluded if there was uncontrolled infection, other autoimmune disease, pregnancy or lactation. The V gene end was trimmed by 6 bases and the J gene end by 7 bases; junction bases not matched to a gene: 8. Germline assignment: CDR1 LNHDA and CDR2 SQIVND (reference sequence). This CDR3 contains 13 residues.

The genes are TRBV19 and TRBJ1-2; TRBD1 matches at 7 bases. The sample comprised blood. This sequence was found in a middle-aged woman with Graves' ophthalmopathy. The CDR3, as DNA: TGTGCCAGTAGGCCGACAGGGTCGGGTGGCTACACCTTC. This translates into CASRPTGSGGYTF.